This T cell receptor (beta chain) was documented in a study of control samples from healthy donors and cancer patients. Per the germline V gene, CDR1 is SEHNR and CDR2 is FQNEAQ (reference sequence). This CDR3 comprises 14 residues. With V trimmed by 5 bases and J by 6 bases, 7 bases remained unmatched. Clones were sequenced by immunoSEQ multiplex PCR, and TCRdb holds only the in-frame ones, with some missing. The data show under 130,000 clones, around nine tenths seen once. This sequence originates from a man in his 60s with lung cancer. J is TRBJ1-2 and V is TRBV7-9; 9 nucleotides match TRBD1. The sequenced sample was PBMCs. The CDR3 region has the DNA TGTGCCAGCAGCATACAGGGGGCTTTGGATGGCTACACCTTC. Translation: CASSIQGALDGYTF.